The 26 T cell receptor beta chains listed next were all sequenced from one sample in a study of blood T cell repertoires in COVID-19. Here immunoSEQ multiplex PCR was the method, and the copy in TCRdb shows in-frame clones only, minus some. Of more than 150,000 clones in the sample, about 87% were seen once. The sample comprised peripheral blood. These receptors originate from a man aged 55 to 69 with COVID-19, enrolled during active disease.

The chain uses TRBV18 and TRBJ1-2; 7 bases are shared with TRBD1. The CDR3 length is 15 residues. V was clipped by 1 base and J by 6 bases; unmatched bases: 8. Germline V gene lookup returns CDR1 KGHSH and CDR2 LQKENI. The DNA of the CDR3 is TGTGCCAGCTCACCACAGGAGGGGGCGTCTAATGGCTACACCTTC. Its translation is CASSPQEGASNGYTF.

The J gene is TRBJ2-1, the V gene TRBV3-1 (or the pseudogene TRBV3-2); 9 positions agree with TRBD2. The CDR3 totals 16 residues. From germline, CDR1 is LGHDT and CDR2 YNNKEL (reference sequence). The trim removed 1 base at V and 5 bases at J, leaving 6 bases unmatched. The CDR3 nucleotides are TGTGCCAGCAGCCAAGTCCTGCGGGGGGGAGACAATGAGCAGTTCTTC. Residues: CASSQVLRGGDNEQFF.

This chain connects TRBV5-4 to TRBJ2-3; 7 nucleotides line up with TRBD2. CDR1 and CDR2 from the germline V gene are SGHNT and YYREEE (reference sequence). The CDR3 length is 15 residues. V gave up 4 bases and J gave up 4 bases; unmatched junction bases: 9. The CDR3 bases are TGTGCCAGCAGCAAGACTAGCTTTGAGGCAGATACGCAGTATTTT. It yields the protein CASSKTSFEADTQYF.

This rearrangement joins TRBV9 to TRBJ2-2; the D is unclear. The CDR3 is 15 amino acids. Trimming took off 0 bases at V and 4 bases at J, with 10 bases between the two ends. Germline V gives CDR1 SGDLS, CDR2 YYNGEE. The DNA for the CDR3 is TGTGCCAGCAGCGTAGAAGTCCTAGGCACCGGGGAGCTGTTTTTT. Translation: CASSVEVLGTGELFF.

This chain uses TRBV6-5 with TRBJ2-5; possible D gene TRBD2, 5 bases. The CDR3 extends over 15 amino acids. The ends were cut back, 6 bases at V and 0 bases at J, with 14 bases in the middle. Germline V gene data show CDR1 as MNHEY and CDR2 as SVGAGI. As DNA, the CDR3 is TGTGCCAGCAGGAGGGTCGCCGGGTACCAAGAGACCCAGTACTTC. Translating it yields CASRRVAGYQETQYF.

The V gene is TRBV4-3, the J gene TRBJ2-7, with 9 bases aligning to TRBD1. Germline V gene sequence: CDR1 LGHNA, CDR2 YSLEER. V dropped 8 bases and J dropped 6; count of bases not matched to a gene: 11. CDR3 length: 14 residues. CDR3 region: CASSSGDRAPEQYF. CDR3 sequence (DNA): TGCGCCAGCTCCAGTGGGGACAGGGCACCCGAGCAGTACTTC.

The rearrangement joins TRBV6-2 or TRBV6-3 to TRBJ1-6, with 7 bases identical to TRBD1. The junction had 18 bases not matched to a gene; V was cut back by 6 bases and J by 16 bases. Germline values: CDR1 MNHEY, CDR2 SVGEGT. This CDR3 is built from 15 residues. CDR3 residues: CASSYLSTGRAELHF. DNA for the CDR3: TGTGCCAGCAGCTATTTATCGACAGGGCGGGCGGAGCTCCACTTT.

This rearrangement joins TRBV18 to TRBJ1-1; TRBD1 might be the D (5 bases). From germline, CDR1 is KGHSH and CDR2 LQKENI. V gave up 6 bases and J gave up 6 bases, with 8 bases separating them. The CDR3 is 11 amino acids. The CDR3 is CASSQGAEAFF. CDR3 sequence (DNA): TGTGCCAGCTCCCAGGGCGCTGAAGCTTTCTTT.

CDR3 sequence (DNA): TGTGCCAGCAGTTTAGCCCCGGCAGGGCCAGAGACCCAGTACTTC. Its translation: CASSLAPAGPETQYF. The chain links TRBV27 to TRBJ2-5; D possibly corresponds to TRBD1 (5 bases). Trimming pared 2 bases from V and 4 bases from J, leaving 14 bases between. CDR1 is MNHEY, CDR2 SMNVEV, per germline (reference sequence). The CDR3 has 15 amino acids.

This clone was seen more than once but under ten times. The chain has TRBV30 and TRBJ1-3; no clear D gene. V dropped 3 bases and J dropped 0 bases, with 6 bases sitting between them. The CDR3 sequence is 13 residues long. Germline V gene sequence: CDR1 GTSNPN, CDR2 SVGIG (reference sequence). CDR3 amino acids: CAWSENSGNTIYF. As DNA, the CDR3 is TGTGCCTGGAGCGAGAACTCTGGAAACACCATATATTTT.

The J gene is TRBJ2-2, the V gene TRBV7-2; D gene uncertain. Germline values: CDR1 SGHTA, CDR2 FQGNSA. V was trimmed by 3 bases and J by 0 bases, leaving 8 bases between them. This CDR3 is 15 amino acids long. CDR3 sequence (DNA): TGTGCCAGCAGCTTTCGAACGGCGAACACCGGGGAGCTGTTTTTT. The encoded protein is CASSFRTANTGELFF.

The rearrangement uses TRBV7-2 and TRBJ2-5; 9 nucleotides line up with TRBD2. V shed 6 bases and J 1 base; nucleotides not matched to a gene: 3. The CDR3 is made up of 14 amino acids. Germline assignment: CDR1 SGHTA and CDR2 FQGNSA. The CDR3 DNA reads as TGTGCCAGCAGAAGCGGGGGGTCCCAAGAGACCCAGTACTTC. This sequence encodes CASRSGGSQETQYF.

This chain links TRBV19 with TRBJ2-3; TRBD2 agrees at 7 bases. The CDR3 runs to 19 residues. Germline V lookup: CDR1 LNHDA, CDR2 SQIVND (reference sequence). After removal of 1 base from V and 1 base from J, the junction contained 14 bases not matched to a gene. In DNA, the CDR3 is TGTGCCAGTAGTATAGGACTTGCTAGCGGAGGGATCCGCACAGATACGCAGTATTTT. Protein sequence: CASSIGLASGGIRTDTQYF.

A note on this clone: In the same sample, other DNA sequences code for this CDR3. The V and J genes are TRBV6-4 and TRBJ1-1; D remains ambiguous. Germline V gene sequence: CDR1 MRHNA, CDR2 SNTAGT. This CDR3 region has 13 residues. Trimming cost V 4 bases and J 2 bases, with 8 bases left between them. The CDR3: CASSVHLNTEAFF. CDR3 DNA sequence: TGTGCCAGCAGTGTCCACCTAAACACTGAAGCTTTCTTT.

There are a few counts of this clone. This chain joins TRBV6-2 or TRBV6-3 and TRBJ1-5; TRBD1 matches 8 bases. CDR1 and CDR2 (germline): MNHEY, SVGEGT. The CDR3 runs 17 residues. V lost 4 bases and J lost 4; bases outside the gene matches: 12. CDR3 residues: CASSLSRQGAGNQPQHF. The CDR3 nucleotides read TGTGCCAGCAGTTTATCACGGCAGGGGGCCGGTAATCAGCCCCAGCATTTT.

The V call is TRBV2, the J call TRBJ1-1, with 7 positions matching TRBD1. The CDR3 loop spans 11 amino acids. V was pared by 3 bases and J by 10 bases, with 2 bases of the junction left unmatched. Germline V CDR1 and CDR2: SNHLY, FYNNEI. The CDR3 sequence: CASSEQGVAFF. The CDR3 coding sequence is TGTGCCAGCAGTGAGCAGGGGGTAGCTTTCTTT. The full variable domain, in which reference TRBV2 and TRBJ1-1 provide the parts outside the CDR3, is EPEVTQTPSHQVTQMGQEVILRCVPISNHLYFYWYRQILGQKVEFLVSFYNNEISEKSEIFDDQFSVERPDGSNFTLKIRSTKLEDSAMYFCASSEQGVAFFGQGTRLTVV.

A single count supports this clone. The chain recombines TRBV19 with TRBJ2-7; possible D gene TRBD1, 5 bases. Germline CDR1 is LNHDA and CDR2 is SQIVND (reference sequence). Trimming cost V 4 bases and J 2 bases, with 9 bases left between them. The CDR3 length is 13 residues. CDR3 residues: CASSKKTAYEQYF. In DNA, the CDR3 is TGTGCCAGTAGTAAAAAGACAGCCTACGAGCAGTACTTC.

This chain connects TRBV11-3 to TRBJ2-7; 7 nucleotides match TRBD1. With V trimmed by 6 bases and J by 0 bases, 20 bases remained unmatched. The CDR3 totals 19 residues. Germline V gene data show CDR1 as SGHNT and CDR2 as YENEEA. CDR3 DNA: TGTGCCAGCAGTACCACGACAGGGAAGACGGGAAAGCGCTCCTACGAGCAGTACTTC. Translated, it gives CASSTTTGKTGKRSYEQYF.

This clone came up once. The V call is TRBV7-8, the J call TRBJ2-7; TRBD1 is a possible D gene (6 bases). From germline, CDR1 is SGHVS and CDR2 FQNEAQ. Trimming cost V 5 bases and J 0 bases, with 17 bases left between them. The length of the CDR3 is 16 residues. The CDR3 DNA sequence: TGTGCCAGCAGCCCTCCTGGCAGGGGCCCCTCCTACGAGCAGTACTTC. It yields the protein CASSPPGRGPSYEQYF.

The chain links TRBV27 to TRBJ2-7; 8 bases align to TRBD1. The germline gives CDR1 MNHEY, CDR2 SMNVEV (reference sequence). The CDR3 covers 15 residues. After removal of 0 bases from V and 2 bases from J, the junction contained 3 bases not matched to a gene. In nucleotides, the CDR3 is TGTGCCAGCAGTTTATCCAGGGGGCTTCCCTACGAGCAGTACTTC. As protein: CASSLSRGLPYEQYF.

This clone came up a few times. J is TRBJ2-7 and V is TRBV13; TRBD2 aligns across 11 bases. After removal of 5 bases from V and 4 bases from J, the junction contained 13 bases not matched to a gene. Germline V lookup: CDR1 PRHDT, CDR2 FYEKMQ (reference sequence). CDR3 size: 17 residues. The CDR3 region is CASSPSGHASGRYEQYF. As DNA, the CDR3 is TGTGCCAGCAGCCCAAGTGGCCACGCTAGCGGGAGGTACGAGCAGTACTTC.

This sequence joins TRBV4-1 and TRBJ1-2, with a tentative D call TRBD1 (5 bases). CDR1 is MGHRA and CDR2 is YSYEKL in the germline V gene. This CDR3 contains 15 residues. The V end was cut by 1 base, the J end by 0 bases, with 9 bases between. The CDR3 DNA follows: TGCGCCAGCAGCCAAGGTACAGGAGCTAACTATGGCTACACCTTC. Its protein product is CASSQGTGANYGYTF.

This clone appeared a single time. This chain links TRBV19 with TRBJ1-1, with D unresolved. Germline values: CDR1 LNHDA, CDR2 SQIVND (reference sequence). This CDR3 comprises 13 residues. V lost 5 bases and J 1 base, leaving 8 bases between the germline ends. As DNA, the CDR3 is TGTGCCAGTAGTTACACCTCGAACACTGAAGCTTTCTTT. Protein sequence: CASSYTSNTEAFF.

The chain carries TRBV5-1 and TRBJ1-2, with 11 bases fitting TRBD1. Germline V gene data show CDR1 as SGHRS and CDR2 as YFSETQ. V dropped 0 bases and J dropped 3; count of bases not matched to a gene: 4. This CDR3 has 16 amino acids. CDR3 amino acids: CASSLVDRGPDYGYTF. The DNA for the CDR3 is TGCGCCAGCAGCTTGGTGGACAGGGGGCCGGACTATGGCTACACCTTC.

The chain employs TRBV19 and TRBJ1-3; D not certain. Germline values: CDR1 LNHDA, CDR2 SQIVND (reference sequence). Trimming took off 9 bases at V and 0 bases at J, with 12 bases between the two ends. CDR3 length: 14 amino acids. Here the CDR3 reads CASTRGGSGNTIYF. CDR3 nucleotides: TGTGCCAGCACCCGGGGAGGCTCTGGAAACACCATATATTTT.

The chain joins TRBV18 to TRBJ2-2; D is perhaps TRBD2 (6 bases). CDR1 and CDR2 (germline): KGHSH, LQKENI. V was cut by 3 bases and J by 5 bases, with 16 bases left in between. The CDR3 runs 16 residues. The CDR3 region is CASSPFSLAQTGELFF. CDR3 in DNA: TGTGCCAGCTCACCTTTCTCACTAGCCCAAACCGGGGAGCTGTTTTTT.